The subject of this entry is one T cell receptor (beta chain). This sample was taken from a study of neurological immune-mediated disorders. Germline V CDR1 and CDR2: MNHEY, SVGEGT. The CDR3 is 18 amino acids. V lost 7 bases to trimming and J lost 2 bases; unmatched junction nucleotides: 19. TCRdb reprocessed the 5' RACE reads via MiXCR and lists one record per CDR3 protein. The table has tens of thousands of distinct CDR3 sequences, 3.8% seen once. The TCR comes from a man aged 55 to 70 with multiple sclerosis. This chain joins TRBV6-2 or TRBV6-3 and TRBJ2-7; 8 nucleotides line up with TRBD1. The sequenced sample consisted of PBMCs. CDR3 residues: CASNQPWQGATHPYEQYF. For the CDR3, the DNA is TGTGCCAGCAACCAACCGTGGCAGGGGGCCACGCACCCCTACGAGCAGTACTTC.